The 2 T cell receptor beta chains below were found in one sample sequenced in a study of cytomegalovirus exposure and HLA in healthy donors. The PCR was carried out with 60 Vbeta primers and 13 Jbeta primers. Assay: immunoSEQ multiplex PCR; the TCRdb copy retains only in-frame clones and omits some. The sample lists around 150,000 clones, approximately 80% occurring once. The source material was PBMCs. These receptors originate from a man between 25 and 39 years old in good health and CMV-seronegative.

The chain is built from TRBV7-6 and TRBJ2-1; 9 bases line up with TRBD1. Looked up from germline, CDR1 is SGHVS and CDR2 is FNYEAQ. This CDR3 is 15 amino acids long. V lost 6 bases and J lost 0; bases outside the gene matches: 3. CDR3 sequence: CASSPDRGSYNEQFF. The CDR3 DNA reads TGTGCCAGCAGTCCGGACAGGGGCTCCTACAATGAGCAGTTCTTC.

The CDR3 sequence is CASSLDRGGQYF. The CDR3 bases are TGTGCCAGCAGCTTGGACCGTGGCGGGCAGTACTTC. This chain joins TRBV5-4 and TRBJ2-7; D gene unclear. Germline CDR1 SGHNT, CDR2 YYREEE (reference sequence). V shed 0 bases and J shed 9 bases, with 10 bases lying between them. The CDR3 runs 12 residues.